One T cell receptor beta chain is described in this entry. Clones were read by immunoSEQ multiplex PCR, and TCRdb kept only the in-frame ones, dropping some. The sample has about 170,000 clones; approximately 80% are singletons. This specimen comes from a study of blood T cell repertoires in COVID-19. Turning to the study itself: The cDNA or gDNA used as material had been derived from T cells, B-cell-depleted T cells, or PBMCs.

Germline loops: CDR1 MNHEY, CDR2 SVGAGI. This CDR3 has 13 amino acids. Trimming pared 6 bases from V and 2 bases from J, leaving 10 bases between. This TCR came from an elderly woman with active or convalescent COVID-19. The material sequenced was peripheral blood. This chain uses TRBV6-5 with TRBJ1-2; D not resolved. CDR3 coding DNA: TGTGCCAGCAGGATAACAAGAAACTATGGCTACACCTTC. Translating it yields CASRITRNYGYTF.